This T cell receptor beta chain emerged from a study of blood T cell repertoires in COVID-19. Study at large: From the United States, Italy and Spain came samples of acute and convalescent COVID-19.

In its sample, this clone was seen once. The CDR3 has 11 amino acids. Germline assignment: CDR1 MNHEY and CDR2 SMNVEV (reference sequence). The V and J ends lost 9 bases and 3 bases respectively, with 6 bases between them. Per the authors' pipeline: Amplification from reference gene primers served as the basis for estimated nucleated cell counts. The table came from immunoSEQ multiplex PCR; TCRdb's copy has only in-frame clones and leaves some out. V and J calls plus clone size are reproduced from that table; the DNA served to infer D and trimming. This sample has some 350,000 clones, with about 90% found just once.

The receptor's source is a young woman who had recovered from COVID-19. The chain combines TRBV27 with TRBJ1-5; D is ambiguous. The source material was peripheral blood. The CDR3 here is CASRINQPQHF. Here the CDR3 DNA reads TGTGCCAGTAGAATCAATCAGCCCCAGCATTTT.